These 21 T cell receptor beta chains came from one sample sequenced in a study of blood T cells in healthy people across ages. PCR was performed a second time for about 7 to 12 cycles using a sample-barcoded 5' primer and a J-beta primer mix. TCRdb processed the 5' RACE reads anew with MiXCR; each CDR3 protein has one entry. The sample has about 730,000 distinct CDR3 sequences, around 46% seen once; the top ten hold around 20%. The sequenced sample consisted of blood. Every receptor here comes from a woman aged 55 to 70 in good health.

This clonotype was counted a few times. The V and J genes are TRBV25-1 and TRBJ1-2; D is unclear. In germline, CDR1 is MGHDK, CDR2 SYGVNS. The CDR3 consists of 10 residues. V was pared by 3 bases and J by 7 bases, with 3 bases between. The CDR3: CASSEAGYTF. Written as DNA, the CDR3 is TGTGCCAGCAGTGAGGCTGGCTACACCTTC.

V usage is TRBV6-1 and J usage is TRBJ2-7; D gene uncertain. The CDR3 runs 13 residues. V dropped 4 bases and J dropped 6 bases, with 13 bases sitting between them. Germline CDR1 MNHNS, CDR2 SASEGT. CDR3 protein: CASSGGVQTEQYF. In nucleotides, the CDR3 is TGTGCCAGCAGTGGCGGTGTACAGACCGAGCAGTACTTC.

Only a few counts were recorded for this clonotype. The chain links TRBV5-1 to TRBJ2-1; TRBD2 aligns across 7 bases. The ends lost 0 bases at V and 2 bases at J; junction bases unmatched: 5. Germline V gene lookup returns CDR1 SGHRS and CDR2 YFSETQ. The CDR3 loop spans 16 amino acids. This CDR3 is CASSLGASGTYNEQFF. The CDR3 DNA reads TGCGCCAGCAGCTTGGGGGCTAGCGGCACCTACAATGAGCAGTTCTTC.

The CDR3, as DNA: TGTGCCAGCAGTGAACGGGGGTCCAGTTTGGAGACCCAGTACTTC. Translated: CASSERGSSLETQYF. The chain joins TRBV6-1 to TRBJ2-7, with D possibly matching TRBD2 (6 bases). The J call is doubtful: the DNA matches TRBJ2-5 better. Germline V lookup: CDR1 MNHNS, CDR2 SASEGT. The CDR3 sequence is 15 residues long.

The V gene is TRBV30, the J gene TRBJ2-2, with TRBD2 identical over 9 bases. Germline CDR1 GTSNPN, CDR2 SVGIG (reference sequence). The CDR3 covers 17 residues. The V and J ends lost 3 bases and 0 bases, in that order; junction bases with no gene match: 8. CDR3 in DNA: TGTGCCTGGAGCAGGGCGGGGGGGGGCACGAACACCGGGGAGCTGTTTTTT. The encoded protein is CAWSRAGGGTNTGELFF.

The chain is built from TRBV20-1 and TRBJ2-3; D not resolved. CDR1 and CDR2 (germline): DFQATT, SNEGSKA (reference sequence). The ends were cut back, 0 bases at V and 2 bases at J, with 12 bases in the middle. This CDR3 has 15 residues. This CDR3 is CSARDSWTTTDTQYF. The CDR3 nucleotides are TGCAGTGCTAGAGATTCTTGGACCACCACAGATACGCAGTATTTT.

This clonotype appeared many times. This rearrangement joins TRBV12-3 or TRBV12-4 to TRBJ2-7, with TRBD2 matching 7 bases. The V segment lost 5 bases and the J segment 2 bases; nucleotides outside the gene matches: 6. The CDR3 extends over 14 amino acids. CDR3 in amino acids: CASSLGGITYEQYF. The CDR3 DNA reads as TGTGCCAGCAGTCTCGGGGGGATTACCTACGAGCAGTACTTC.

V gene TRBV12-5 combines with J gene TRBJ1-6; unclear D gene. The germline V gene encodes CDR1 LGHNT and CDR2 FRNRAP. V lost 0 bases and J 10 bases, leaving 4 bases between the germline ends. The CDR3 is made up of 12 amino acids. The DNA of the CDR3 is TGTGCTAGTGGTTTGGTAACCTCACCCCTCCACTTT. This sequence encodes CASGLVTSPLHF.

The chain uses TRBV5-1 and TRBJ1-2; D may be TRBD1 (6 bases). Germline assignment: CDR1 SGHRS and CDR2 YFSETQ. The CDR3 is made up of 14 amino acids. V was cut by 1 base and J by 0 bases, with 7 bases left in between. The CDR3 nucleotides are TGCGCCAGCAGCTTGACAGGGCCTAACTATGGCTACACCTTC. It yields the protein CASSLTGPNYGYTF.

Only a few counts were recorded for this clonotype. The J gene is TRBJ2-1, the V gene TRBV20-1; maybe TRBD1 (5 bases). With 3 bases removed from V and 0 bases from J, the gap between germline ends came to 12 bases. The CDR3 is 15 residues long. Germline V CDR1 and CDR2: DFQATT, SNEGSKA (reference sequence). The CDR3 protein is CSASPGHSSYNEQFF. The CDR3 DNA reads TGCAGTGCTAGCCCCGGACATAGCTCCTACAATGAGCAGTTCTTC.

For this clonotype: This may come from a read error, since a much larger clone is one base off. The chain couples TRBV6-6 to TRBJ2-7, with D unclear. Deletions cut 2 bases from V and 5 bases from J, with 13 bases between. Germline values: CDR1 MNHNY, CDR2 SVGAGI (reference sequence). The length of the CDR3 is 14 residues. The CDR3 region has the DNA TGTGCCAGCAGTTACGGCTCAGGTACTGACGAGCAGTACTTC. This codes for CASSYGSGTDEQYF.

The chain carries TRBV18 and TRBJ2-5; 7 nucleotides line up with TRBD2. Gene TRBJ2-7 matches the end of the DNA better, so the J call may be wrong. The CDR3 loop spans 14 amino acids. Germline V gene lookup returns CDR1 KGHSH and CDR2 LQKENI. The CDR3 DNA sequence: TGTGCCAGCTCACCGGGGGGGTCATTGGACGAGCAGTACTTC. Translation gives CASSPGGSLDEQYF.

The chain joins TRBV2 to TRBJ2-2; D unresolved. Trimming pared 2 bases from V and 5 bases from J, leaving 6 bases between. The germline V gene encodes CDR1 SNHLY and CDR2 FYNNEI. This CDR3 contains 13 residues. In DNA, the CDR3 is TGTGCCAGCAGTGAAATGATAACCGGGGAGCTGTTTTTT. Its translation: CASSEMITGELFF.

This clonotype appeared many times. CDR3 DNA: TGTGCCAGCAGCTACCGCGAGACGGGCTACAATGAGCAGTTCTTC. Protein product: CASSYRETGYNEQFF. The chain joins TRBV12-3 or TRBV12-4 to TRBJ2-1; D unresolved. The ends were cut back, 6 bases at V and 3 bases at J, with 15 bases in the middle. There are 15 residues in the CDR3.

This clonotype has more than one count but fewer than ten. The chain links TRBV7-2 to TRBJ2-1, with TRBD2 identical over 13 bases. Germline trimming cut 5 bases from V and 1 base from J; bases unmatched to any gene: 14. Germline-derived CDR1 and CDR2 are SGHTA and FQGNSA. The CDR3 is 20 residues long. This CDR3 reads CASSLRLAGGYLMSYNEQFF. For the CDR3, the DNA is TGTGCCAGCAGCCTAAGACTAGCGGGAGGATATTTGATGTCCTACAATGAGCAGTTCTTC. Full variable domain (rest looked up from reference TRBV7-2 and TRBJ2-1): GAGVSQSPSNKVTEKGKDVELRCDPISGHTALYWYRQSLGQGLEFLIYFQGNSAPDKSGLPSDRFSAERTGGSVSTLTIQRTQQEDSAVYLCASSLRLAGGYLMSYNEQFFGPGTRLTVL.

CDR3 amino acids: CASSLEMETQYF. Written as DNA, the CDR3 is TGCGCCAGCAGCTTGGAAATGGAGACCCAGTACTTC. The chain has TRBV5-1 and TRBJ2-5, with D uncertain. V was trimmed by 0 bases and J by 5 bases, leaving 5 bases between them. This CDR3 region has 12 residues. The germline V gene has CDR1 SGHRS and CDR2 YFSETQ. The variable domain in full, with the rest retrieved from reference TRBV5-1 and TRBJ2-5, is KAGVTQTPRYLIKTRGQQVTLSCSPISGHRSVSWYQQTPGQGLQFLFEYFSETQRNKGNFPGRFSGRQFSNSRSEMNVSTLELGDSALYLCASSLEMETQYFGPGTRLLVL.

The chain combines TRBV6-6 with TRBJ1-4; 7 bases line up with TRBD1. CDR3 length: 16 residues. Germline values: CDR1 MNHNY, CDR2 SVGAGI (reference sequence). Losses at the gene ends were 5 bases for V and 0 bases for J; bases not matched to a gene: 6. The CDR3 DNA is TGTGCCAGCAGTACCCTGACAGGGACAACTAATGAAAAACTGTTTTTT. It translates to CASSTLTGTTNEKLFF.

CDR3 region: CSARRNTGELFF. CDR3 coding DNA: TGCAGTGCTAGACGGAACACCGGGGAGCTGTTTTTT. The chain combines TRBV20-1 with TRBJ2-2; D is unclear. The CDR3 is 12 residues long. Germline V lookup: CDR1 DFQATT, CDR2 SNEGSKA (reference sequence). Trimming pared 2 bases from V and 1 base from J, leaving 2 bases between.

A note on this clonotype: A read error may produce the germline difference seen at one junction end. The V call is TRBV20-1, the J call TRBJ1-2; 7 bases are a match to TRBD1. The CDR3 runs 12 residues. Looked up from germline, CDR1 is DFQATT and CDR2 is SNEGSKA (reference sequence). This CDR3 is CGAPGQPYGYTF. CDR3 DNA: TGCGGTGCGCCGGGACAGCCTTATGGCTACACCTTC.

This clonotype showed up just a few times. V usage is TRBV10-3 and J usage is TRBJ1-5; no clear D. V lost 2 bases and J lost 3, with 5 bases in between. CDR3 length: 13 residues. Germline V gene sequence: CDR1 ENHRY, CDR2 SYGVKD. Here the CDR3 reads CAISEGVNQPQHF. The CDR3 bases are TGTGCCATCAGTGAGGGAGTCAATCAGCCCCAGCATTTT.

Remarks on this clonotype: Given a much more abundant clone one base away, this may be a read error. The chain links TRBV2 to TRBJ2-3; D possibly corresponds to TRBD2 (5 bases). The CDR3 is made up of 16 amino acids. V dropped 6 bases and J dropped 0 bases, with 16 bases sitting between them. Germline V lookup: CDR1 SNHLY, CDR2 FYNNEI. The CDR3 loop is CASSGVASRSTDTQYF. Here the CDR3 DNA reads TGTGCCAGCAGCGGGGTGGCTAGCAGGAGCACAGATACGCAGTATTTT.